This T cell receptor (beta chain) was documented in a study of identifying expanded T cells in peripheral blood. General study findings and limits: Variance in clone template counts between roughly two-week samples significantly increased with total template count across all healthy donors.

Note on this clone: As yet, its antigen is unknown.

Generated by immunoSEQ multiplex PCR, the TCRdb table keeps only in-frame clones and is missing some. This table holds 65,000 to 95,000 clones, 84% found once. What was sequenced was blood. The sequence was obtained from a person aged 18 to 75 in good health.

This CDR3 reads CASSERAHSGANVLTF. The CDR3, as DNA: TGTGCCAGCAGTGAGAGGGCGCACTCTGGGGCCAACGTCCTGACTTTC. This chain connects TRBV25-1 to TRBJ2-6, with a tentative D call TRBD2 (5 bases). The CDR3 sequence is 16 residues long. The V end lost 3 bases, the J end lost 0 bases, and 9 bases lay between the germline ends. CDR1 is MGHDK and CDR2 is SYGVNS in the germline V gene.